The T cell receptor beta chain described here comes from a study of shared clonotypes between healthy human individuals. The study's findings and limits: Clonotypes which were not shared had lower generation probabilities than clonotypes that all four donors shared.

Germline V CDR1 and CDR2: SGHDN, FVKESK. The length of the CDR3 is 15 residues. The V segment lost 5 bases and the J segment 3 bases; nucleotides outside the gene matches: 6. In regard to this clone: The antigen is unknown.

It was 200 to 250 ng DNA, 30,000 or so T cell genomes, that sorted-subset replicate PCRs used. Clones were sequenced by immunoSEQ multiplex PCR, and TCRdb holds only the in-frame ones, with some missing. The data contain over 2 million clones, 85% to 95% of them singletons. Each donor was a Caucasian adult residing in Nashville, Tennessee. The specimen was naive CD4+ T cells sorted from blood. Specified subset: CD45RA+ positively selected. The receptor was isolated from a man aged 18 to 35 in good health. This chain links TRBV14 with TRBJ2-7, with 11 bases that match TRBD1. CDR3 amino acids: CASSDPGTGGYEQYF. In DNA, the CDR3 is TGTGCCAGCAGCGACCCCGGGACAGGGGGCTACGAGCAGTACTTC.